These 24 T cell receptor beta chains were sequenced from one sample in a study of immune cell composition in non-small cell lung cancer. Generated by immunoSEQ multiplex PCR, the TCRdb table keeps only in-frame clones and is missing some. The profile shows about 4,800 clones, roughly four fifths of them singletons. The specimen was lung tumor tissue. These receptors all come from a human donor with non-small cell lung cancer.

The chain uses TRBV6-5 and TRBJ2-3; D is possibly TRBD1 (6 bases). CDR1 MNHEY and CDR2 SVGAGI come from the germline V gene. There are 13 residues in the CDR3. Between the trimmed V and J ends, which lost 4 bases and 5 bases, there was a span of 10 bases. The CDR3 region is CASSWTVQDTQYF. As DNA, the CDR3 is TGTGCCAGCAGTTGGACAGTTCAAGATACGCAGTATTTT.

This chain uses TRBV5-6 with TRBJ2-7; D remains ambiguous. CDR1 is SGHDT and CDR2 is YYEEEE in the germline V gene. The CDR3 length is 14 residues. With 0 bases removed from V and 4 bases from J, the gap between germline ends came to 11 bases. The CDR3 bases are TGTGCCAGCAGCTTGGTTTCCCGAACTTACGAGCAGTACTTC. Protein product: CASSLVSRTYEQYF.

CDR3: CATAPGLARENEQYF. The CDR3 DNA follows: TGTGCCACCGCCCCGGGACTAGCGAGAGAAAACGAGCAGTACTTC. V is TRBV15 and J is TRBJ2-7; TRBD2 matches at 10 bases. The J segment lost 5 bases and the V segment lost 8 bases, leaving 12 bases of the junction unmatched. Germline loops: CDR1 LNHNV, CDR2 YYDKDF (reference sequence). The CDR3 is made up of 15 amino acids.

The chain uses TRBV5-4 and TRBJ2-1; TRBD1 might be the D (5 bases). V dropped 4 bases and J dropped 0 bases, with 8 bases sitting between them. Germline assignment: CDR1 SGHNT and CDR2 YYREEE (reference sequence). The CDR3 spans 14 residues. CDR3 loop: CASSPDSSYNEQFF. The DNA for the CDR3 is TGTGCCAGCAGCCCAGACAGCTCCTACAATGAGCAGTTCTTC.

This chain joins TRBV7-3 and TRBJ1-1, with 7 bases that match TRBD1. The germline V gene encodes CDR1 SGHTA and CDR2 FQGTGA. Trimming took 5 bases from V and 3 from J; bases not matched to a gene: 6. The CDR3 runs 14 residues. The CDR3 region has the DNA TGTGCCAGCAGCCTAGGGGGCGCTTACACTGAAGCTTTCTTT. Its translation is CASSLGGAYTEAFF.

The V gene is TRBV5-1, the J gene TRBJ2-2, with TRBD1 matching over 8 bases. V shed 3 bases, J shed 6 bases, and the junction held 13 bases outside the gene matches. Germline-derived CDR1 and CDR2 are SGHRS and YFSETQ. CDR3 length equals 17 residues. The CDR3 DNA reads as TGCGCCAGCAGCTCGAAACCCAGGGGGCAGGGGGCCGGGGAGCTGTTTTTT. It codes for CASSSKPRGQGAGELFF.

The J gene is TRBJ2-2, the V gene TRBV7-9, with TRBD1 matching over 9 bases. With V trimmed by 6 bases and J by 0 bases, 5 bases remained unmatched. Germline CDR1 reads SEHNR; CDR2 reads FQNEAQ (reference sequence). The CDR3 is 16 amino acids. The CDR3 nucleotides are TGTGCCAGCAGTCATCGACAGGGGGCGAACACCGGGGAGCTGTTTTTT. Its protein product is CASSHRQGANTGELFF.

The CDR3 DNA reads as TGTGCCAGCAGCTTCCGGATCCTACAAGAGACCCAGTACTTC. It is translated as CASSFRILQETQYF. The genes are TRBV5-6 and TRBJ2-5; D not certain. Germline-derived CDR1 and CDR2 are SGHDT and YYEEEE. This CDR3 contains 14 residues. The germline V and J ends were trimmed by 2 bases and 2 bases, with 10 bases remaining between them.

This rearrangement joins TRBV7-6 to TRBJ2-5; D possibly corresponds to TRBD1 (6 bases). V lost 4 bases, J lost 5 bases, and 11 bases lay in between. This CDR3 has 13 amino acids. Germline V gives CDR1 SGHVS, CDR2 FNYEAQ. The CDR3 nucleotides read TGTGCCAGCAGCTCAGGGGTCCGGGAGACCCAGTACTTC. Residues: CASSSGVRETQYF.

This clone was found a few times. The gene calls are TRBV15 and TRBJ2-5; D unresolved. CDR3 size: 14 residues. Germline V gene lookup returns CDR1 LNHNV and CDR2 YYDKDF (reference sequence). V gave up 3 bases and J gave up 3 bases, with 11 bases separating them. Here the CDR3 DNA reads TGTGCCACCAGCAGGGACGGCTCAAAAGAGACCCAGTACTTC. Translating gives CATSRDGSKETQYF.

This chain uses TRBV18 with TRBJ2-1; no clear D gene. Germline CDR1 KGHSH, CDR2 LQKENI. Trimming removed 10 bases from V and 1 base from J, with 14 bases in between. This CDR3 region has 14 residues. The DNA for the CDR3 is TGTGCCACCCTTGGGGAACGGTCCTACAATGAGCAGTTCTTC. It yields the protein CATLGERSYNEQFF.

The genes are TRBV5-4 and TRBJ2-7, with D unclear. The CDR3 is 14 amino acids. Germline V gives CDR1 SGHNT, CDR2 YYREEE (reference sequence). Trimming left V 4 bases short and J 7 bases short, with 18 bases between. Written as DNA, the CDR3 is TGTGCCAGCAGCCCCCTGGGCCGTTTGAGGGAGCAGTACTTC. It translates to CASSPLGRLREQYF.

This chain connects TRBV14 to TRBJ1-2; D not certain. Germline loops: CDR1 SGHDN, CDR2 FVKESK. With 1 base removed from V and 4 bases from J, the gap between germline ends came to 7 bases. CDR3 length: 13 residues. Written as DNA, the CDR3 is TGTGCCAGCAGCCAAGTACAGTTCTATGGCTACACCTTC. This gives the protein CASSQVQFYGYTF.

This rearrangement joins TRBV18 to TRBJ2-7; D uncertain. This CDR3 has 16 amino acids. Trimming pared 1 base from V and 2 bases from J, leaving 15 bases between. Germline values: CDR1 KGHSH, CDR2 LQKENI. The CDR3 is CASSPLGRGATYEQYF. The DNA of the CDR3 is TGTGCCAGCTCACCACTCGGACGAGGAGCAACCTACGAGCAGTACTTC.

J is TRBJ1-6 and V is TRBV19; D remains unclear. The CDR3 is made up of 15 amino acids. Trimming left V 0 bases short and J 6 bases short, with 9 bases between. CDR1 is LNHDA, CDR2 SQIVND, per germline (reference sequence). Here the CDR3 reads CASSIEARSNSPLHF. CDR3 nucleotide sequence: TGTGCCAGTAGTATAGAGGCCAGATCTAATTCACCCCTCCACTTT.

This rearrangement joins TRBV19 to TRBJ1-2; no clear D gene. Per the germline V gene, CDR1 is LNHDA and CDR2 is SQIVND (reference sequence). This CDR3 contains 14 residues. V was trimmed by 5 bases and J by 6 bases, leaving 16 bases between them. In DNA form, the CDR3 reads TGTGCCAGTAGTTTAGGACCGCTATCCAATGGCTACACCTTC. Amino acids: CASSLGPLSNGYTF.

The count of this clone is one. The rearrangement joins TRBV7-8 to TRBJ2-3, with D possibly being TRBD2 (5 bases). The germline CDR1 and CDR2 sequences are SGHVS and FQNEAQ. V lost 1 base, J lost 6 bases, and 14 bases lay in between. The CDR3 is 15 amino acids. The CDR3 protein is CASSLERASIDTQYF. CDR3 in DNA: TGTGCCAGCAGCTTAGAACGGGCTAGCATTGATACGCAGTATTTT.

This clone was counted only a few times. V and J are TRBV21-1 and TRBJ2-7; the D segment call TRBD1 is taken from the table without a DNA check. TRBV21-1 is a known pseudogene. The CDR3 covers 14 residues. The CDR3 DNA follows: TGTGCCAGCAGCAAATGTGGCCAGGTCTACGAGCAGTACTTC. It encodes CASSKCGQVYEQYF.

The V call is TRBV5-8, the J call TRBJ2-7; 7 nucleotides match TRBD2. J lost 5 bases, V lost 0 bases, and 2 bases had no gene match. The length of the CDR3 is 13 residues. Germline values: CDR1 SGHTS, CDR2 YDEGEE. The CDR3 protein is CASSLGGGDEQYF. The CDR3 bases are TGTGCCAGCAGCTTGGGGGGGGGAGACGAGCAGTACTTC.

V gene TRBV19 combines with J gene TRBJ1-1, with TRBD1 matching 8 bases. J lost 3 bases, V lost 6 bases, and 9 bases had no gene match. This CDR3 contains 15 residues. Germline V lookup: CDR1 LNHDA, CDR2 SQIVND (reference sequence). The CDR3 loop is CASRTSGGAYTEAFF. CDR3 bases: TGTGCCAGTAGAACTTCAGGGGGCGCGTACACTGAAGCTTTCTTT.

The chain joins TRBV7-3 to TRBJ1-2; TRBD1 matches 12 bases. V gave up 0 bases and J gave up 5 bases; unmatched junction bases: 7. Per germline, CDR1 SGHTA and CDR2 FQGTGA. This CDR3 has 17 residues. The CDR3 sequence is CASSLTPRGQGAYGYTF. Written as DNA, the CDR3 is TGTGCCAGCAGCTTAACCCCAAGGGGACAGGGGGCTTATGGCTACACCTTC.

Here the CDR3 DNA reads TGCGCCAGCAGAGCCGGACAGGCCAACACCGGGGAGCTGTTTTTT. Translation: CASRAGQANTGELFF. The V call is TRBV5-1, the J call TRBJ2-2; TRBD1 agrees at 7 bases. CDR1 SGHRS and CDR2 YFSETQ come from the germline V gene. The ends lost 5 bases at V and 2 bases at J; junction bases unmatched: 6. The CDR3 sequence is 15 residues long.

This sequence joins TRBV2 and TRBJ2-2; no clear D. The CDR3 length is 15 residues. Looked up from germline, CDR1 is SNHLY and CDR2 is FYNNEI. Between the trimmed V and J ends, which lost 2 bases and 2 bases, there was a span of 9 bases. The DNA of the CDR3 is TGTGCCAGCAGTGAAAGGCCCGGTAACACCGGGGAGCTGTTTTTT. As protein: CASSERPGNTGELFF. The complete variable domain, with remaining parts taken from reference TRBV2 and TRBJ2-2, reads EPEVTQTPSHQVTQMGQEVILRCVPISNHLYFYWYRQILGQKVEFLVSFYNNEISEKSEIFDDQFSVERPDGSNFTLKIRSTKLEDSAMYFCASSERPGNTGELFFGEGSRLTVL.

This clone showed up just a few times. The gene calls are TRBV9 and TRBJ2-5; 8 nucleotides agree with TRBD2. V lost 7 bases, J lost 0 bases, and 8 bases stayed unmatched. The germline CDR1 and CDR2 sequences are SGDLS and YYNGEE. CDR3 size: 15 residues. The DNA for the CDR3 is TGTGCCAGCGGGGGTAGCGGGATGTACCAAGAGACCCAGTACTTC. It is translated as CASGGSGMYQETQYF. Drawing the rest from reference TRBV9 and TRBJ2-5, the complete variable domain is DSGVTQTPKHLITATGQRVTLRCSPRSGDLSVYWYQQSLDQGLQFLIQYYNGEERAKGNILERFSAQQFPDLHSELNLSSLELGDSALYFCASGGSGMYQETQYFGPGTRLLVL.